The T cell receptor (beta chain) under discussion was sequenced for a study of monozygotic twins with inflammatory bowel disease. Study outcomes and limitations: With others, IBD patients shared fewer clonotypes than healthy twins did, especially with disease activity.

TCRdb reprocessed the 5' RACE reads and reports one entry per CDR3 protein, with no DNA. This sample's table reports about 150,000 distinct CDR3 sequences. The CDR3 contains 15 residues. Skipping T cell sorting, the study isolated total RNA directly from whole blood. In the case of this clonotype: Its specificity is unknown.

This TCR derives from a human donor with ulcerative colitis or Crohn's disease, or a healthy co-twin of an affected twin (not recorded which). The sequenced material came from blood. The chain recombines TRBV12-3 or TRBV12-4 with TRBJ2-7; TCRdb lists TRBD1, though no DNA is available to test this call. The CDR3 here is CASSLRQGFSYEQYF.